The TCR beta chain under discussion was sequenced for a study of T cells in Graves' hyperthyroidism and ophthalmopathy. Study information: It was at initial diagnosis, before any treatment, that peripheral blood was collected.

Ten or more counts support this clonotype. This CDR3 region has 12 residues. CDR1 is LGHNA and CDR2 is YSLEER in the germline V gene. Trimming pared 6 bases from V and 4 bases from J, leaving 9 bases between. No progression to ophthalmopathy during 18 months of follow-up defined stable disease. Newly diagnosed patients aged 18 to 65 had hyperthyroidism of under 2 months' duration. Uncontrolled infection, other autoimmune disease, pregnancy or lactation disqualified patients from enrolment. Using RNA transcripts as the source, TCR beta CDR3 regions were amplified. The TCR CDR3 first-round RT-PCR relied on the HTBI primer set. In TCRdb, the multiplex PCR reads were re-called with MiXCR into one record per CDR3 protein. The table lists under 700,000 distinct CDR3 sequences, approximately 16% of them singletons.

The clonotype comes from a woman under 30 with Graves' hyperthyroidism. The material sequenced was blood. This chain connects TRBV4-3 to TRBJ1-2; D is unresolved. The CDR3 here is CASSGRSYGYTF. CDR3 coding DNA: TGCGCCAGCAGTGGGAGAAGCTATGGCTACACCTTC.